The following is a TCR beta chain sequence with its context. The antigen remains unidentified. As the library was built, unique molecular identifiers were attached to individual cDNA molecules. Methods used by the authors: Sample TCR counts, which ranged from about 23,224 to 750,000, had a median of approximately 95,000. TCRdb reanalysed the RACE reads using MiXCR and keeps one entry per CDR3 protein. The V and J calls were not made by the authors but by TCRdb's processing. This table has 30,000 to 40,000 distinct CDR3 sequences, approximately 5% appearing once. The germline CDR1 and CDR2 sequences are GTSNPN and SVGIG (reference sequence). The CDR3 sequence is 13 residues long. V was trimmed by 8 bases and J by 8 bases, leaving 22 bases between them. Sample time point: healthy volunteer bleed at 6 weeks. Unfractionated whole blood was the source from which total RNA was extracted. This specimen belongs to a study of human T cells and chemical hapten exposure. Overall study context: Mainly, slight library volume differences in the pool made TCR yields vary. Study results and limitations: The number of TCRs over 1 in 1000 frequency stayed unchanged after DPC.

This clonotype was sampled from a human donor in good health. Some clones in this sample may be carry-over from other donors' samples. This chain links TRBV30 with TRBJ2-7; no firm D call. Sequencing was carried out using whole blood. CDR3 residues: CAMTVGGSTKQYF. The CDR3 coding sequence is TGTGCCATGACCGTGGGCGGATCTACGAAGCAGTACTTC. Full variable domain (missing parts from reference TRBV30 and TRBJ2-7): SQTIHQWPATLVQPVGSPLSLECTVEGTSNPNLYWYRQAAGRGLQLLFYSVGIGQISSEVPQNLSASRPQDRQFILSSKKLLLSDSGFYLCAMTVGGSTKQYFGPGTRLTVT.